This T cell receptor (beta chain) emerged from a study of blood T cell repertoires in COVID-19. Two negative PCRs, clearance, or symptom resolution were required of recovered Cohort 3 donors. The repertoire was sequenced with immunoSEQ multiplex PCR; TCRdb's copy has only in-frame clones and lacks some. The data show almost 250,000 clones, around 87% seen once. The clonotype comes from a woman aged 45-65 years who had recovered from COVID-19. What was sequenced was PBMCs or T cells enriched from blood (not recorded which).

CDR3 residues: CASSSPLAGERYEQYF. The CDR3 region has the DNA TGCGCCAGCAGTTCCCCACTAGCGGGAGAGCGTTACGAGCAGTACTTC. The rearrangement uses TRBV5-1 and TRBJ2-7, with 11 bases matching TRBD2. The junction had 11 bases not matched to a gene; V was cut back by 5 bases and J by 4 bases. Germline V gene data show CDR1 as SGHRS and CDR2 as YFSETQ. There are 16 residues in the CDR3.